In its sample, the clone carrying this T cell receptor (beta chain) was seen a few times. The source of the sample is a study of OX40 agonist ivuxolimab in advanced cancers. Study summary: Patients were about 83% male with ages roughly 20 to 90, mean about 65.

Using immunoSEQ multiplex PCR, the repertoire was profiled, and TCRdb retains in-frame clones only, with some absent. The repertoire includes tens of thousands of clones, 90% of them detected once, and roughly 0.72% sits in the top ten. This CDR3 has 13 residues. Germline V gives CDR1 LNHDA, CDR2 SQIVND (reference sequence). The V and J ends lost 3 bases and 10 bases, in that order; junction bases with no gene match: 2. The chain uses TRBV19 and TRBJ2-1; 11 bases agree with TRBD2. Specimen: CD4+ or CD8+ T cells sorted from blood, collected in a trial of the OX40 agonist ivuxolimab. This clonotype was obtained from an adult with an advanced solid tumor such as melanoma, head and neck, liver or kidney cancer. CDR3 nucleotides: TGTGCCAGTAGTATCGTAGCGGGAGGGGAGCAGTTCTTC. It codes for CASSIVAGGEQFF.